Sequencing of this TCR beta chain was carried out in a study of cytotoxic CD8 clonotypes in ibrutinib-treated CLL. The V gene lost 0 bases and the J gene lost 0 bases, with 9 bases spanning the gap. Looked up from germline, CDR1 is SGDLS and CDR2 is YYNGEE. The CDR3 loop spans 16 amino acids. Profiled with immunoSEQ multiplex PCR; TCRdb holds only in-frame clones, not every one. The sample shows about 140,000 clones, 70% to 85% of them seen only once. The material was PBMCs, obtained after 12 months of ibrutinib treatment. V and J are TRBV9 and TRBJ1-4; D not certain. The clonotype originates from a human donor with chronic lymphocytic leukemia. CDR3 in amino acids: CASSVGRFATNEKLFF. CDR3 in DNA: TGTGCCAGCAGCGTAGGTAGATTTGCAACTAATGAAAAACTGTTTTTT. The full variable domain, in which reference TRBV9 and TRBJ1-4 provide the parts outside the CDR3, is DSGVTQTPKHLITATGQRVTLRCSPRSGDLSVYWYQQSLDQGLQFLIQYYNGEERAKGNILERFSAQQFPDLHSELNLSSLELGDSALYFCASSVGRFATNEKLFFGSGTQLSVL.